This is a list of T cell receptor beta chains from one sample in a study of blood T cell repertoires in COVID-19. Assay used: immunoSEQ multiplex PCR; TCRdb lists only in-frame clones, some missing. The sample gives over 50,000 clones, approximately 86% of which show up once; about 15% is in the top ten. Sequencing was performed on peripheral blood. These receptors were collected from a human donor in a cohort sampled during active COVID-19. The CDR3 runs from the conserved cysteine through the conserved F or W. The D gene is left open where the match is weak. Size tells how often a clone was seen (once, few, many) or the class of an expanded clone, and some rows leave it out.

TRBV28,TRBJ2-4,.,.,TGTGCCAGCAGTCCCCCCTCAAACATTCAGTACTTC,CASSPPSNIQYF
TRBV2,TRBJ1-6,.,.,TGTGCCAGCGCCGGCGGAGGGCGGGATTCACCCCTCCACTTT,CASAGGGRDSPLHF
TRBV27,TRBJ2-2,.,TRBD1,TGTGCCAGCACCCTTTCTCCGGACAGGACTAACACCGGGGAGCTGTTTTTT,CASTLSPDRTNTGELFF
TRBV9,TRBJ2-1,few,TRBD1,TGTGCCAGCAGCATTACCGGGACAGGGGAAAATGAGCAGTTCTTC,CASSITGTGENEQFF
TRBV4-1,TRBJ2-3,.,TRBD1,TGCGCCAGCAGCCAAAGATCCTCGACAGGGGACGCAGGGGATACGCAGTATTTT,CASSQRSSTGDAGDTQYF
TRBV7-9,TRBJ2-7,.,.,TGTGCCAGCAGCCCGCGGGGACGACCCTACGAGCAGTACTTC,CASSPRGRPYEQYF
TRBV7-9,TRBJ2-7,.,TRBD1,TGTGCCAGCAGCCTACCCCCGGGACAGTCCTCCTACGAGCAGTACTTC,CASSLPPGQSSYEQYF
TRBV11-2,TRBJ1-5,.,.,TGTGCCAGCAGCTTAGGGGGGGGGTATAGCAATCAGCCCCAGCATTTT,CASSLGGGYSNQPQHF
TRBV4-3,TRBJ1-2,.,.,TGCGCCAGCAGCCCCGAGTTGAGGAAGAGTAACTATGGCTACACCTTC,CASSPELRKSNYGYTF
TRBV7-9,TRBJ2-5,.,TRBD1,TGTGCCAGCAGCTTATCGACAGGGCAAGAGACCCAGTACTTC,CASSLSTGQETQYF
TRBV7-9,TRBJ2-3,.,TRBD1,TGTGCCAGCAGCTTAAAAAGGGACAGGGTCACAGATACGCAGTATTTT,CASSLKRDRVTDTQYF
TRBV4-2,TRBJ1-5,few,TRBD1,TGTGCCAGCAGCCAAGATTCTGGACAGGGGGCCTATCAGCCCCAGCATTTT,CASSQDSGQGAYQPQHF
TRBV5-5,TRBJ1-5,.,.,TGTGCCAGCAGCCTGGAGTGGCCATTGGATCAGCCCCAGCATTTT,CASSLEWPLDQPQHF
TRBV6-5,TRBJ1-6,.,TRBD1,TGTGCCAGCAAGGGGACAGGGTCATCACCCCTCCACTTT,CASKGTGSSPLHF
TRBV7-6,TRBJ1-1,.,.,TGTGCCAGCAGCTTTCAGGGGTCAGTCACTGAAGCTTTCTTT,CASSFQGSVTEAFF